The clone carrying this T cell receptor beta chain has at least ten counts. What it recognizes is unknown. This specimen comes from a study of T cells in Graves' hyperthyroidism and ophthalmopathy. Study-wide points: Blood also held most thyroid clonotypes expanded beyond 0.001. The model predicted ophthalmopathy a median approximately seven months before onset. Ophthalmopathy was distinguished from stable hyperthyroidism by 13 V-J signatures.

The investigators amplified TCR beta CDR3 regions from RNA transcripts. Primed by the HTBI set, a first-round RT-PCR was run on the TCR CDR3. TCRdb redid the calling of the multiplex PCR reads with MiXCR, one entry per CDR3 protein. The repertoire consists of a few hundred thousand distinct CDR3 sequences, with about a sixth occurring once and the leading ten covering roughly 3.5%. Germline assignment: CDR1 SGHAT and CDR2 FQNNGV. The CDR3 runs to 12 residues. The V and J ends lost 2 bases and 5 bases respectively, with 5 bases between them. PBMCs were obtained from under 13 ml fresh peripheral blood. This sequence originates from a woman aged 40-49 years with Graves' ophthalmopathy. The chain links TRBV11-2 to TRBJ2-3; D is undetermined. The source material was blood. The CDR3 region is CASSLSLDTQYF. In nucleotides, the CDR3 is TGTGCCAGCAGCTTATCTTTAGATACGCAGTATTTT. The full variable domain, in which reference TRBV11-2 and TRBJ2-3 provide the parts outside the CDR3, is EAGVAQSPRYKIIEKRQSVAFWCNPISGHATLYWYQQILGQGPKLLIQFQNNGVVDDSQLPKDRFSAERLKGVDSTLKIQPAKLEDSAVYLCASSLSLDTQYFGPGTRLTVL.